Each of the 31 T cell receptor beta chains below was sequenced from the same sample in a study of beta chain features in type 1 diabetes. Notes on the study in general: Shortening that was moderate but significant affected the TCRB CDR3s of Type 1 diabetes patients in all four CD4+ subsets.

The entirety of the isolated RNA underwent reverse transcription, so expressed TCRB transcripts were sequenced. The repertoire was sequenced with immunoSEQ multiplex PCR; TCRdb's copy has only in-frame clones and lacks some. The sample shows a few hundred thousand clones, more than 15% of them seen only once. Which antigens these TCRs recognize remains unknown. What was sequenced was naive CD4+ T cells from blood. All receptors come from a man aged 30 to 39 with type 1 diabetes.

This clone was picked up a small number of times. The same CDR3 also results from other DNA sequences found in this sample. The chain is built from TRBV30 and TRBJ2-6; D uncertain. Germline loops: CDR1 GTSNPN, CDR2 SVGIG (reference sequence). V was trimmed by 2 bases and J by 2 bases, leaving 1 base between them. This CDR3 contains 12 residues. Here the CDR3 reads CAWSTGANVLTF. CDR3 nucleotides: TGTGCCTGGAGTACTGGGGCCAACGTCCTGACTTTC.

This clone showed up just a few times. The V and J genes are TRBV28 and TRBJ2-7; 7 nucleotides match TRBD1. V was pared by 3 bases and J by 1 base, with 3 bases of the junction left unmatched. CDR1 MDHEN and CDR2 SYDVKM come from the germline V gene. The CDR3 length is 14 residues. Here the CDR3 DNA reads TGTGCCAGCAGTTTTGTGACAGGGTCCTACGAGCAGTACTTC. Translation gives CASSFVTGSYEQYF.

This clone was observed a few times. V gene TRBV18 combines with J gene TRBJ2-5; D is perhaps TRBD2 (6 bases). V lost 11 bases to trimming and J lost 5 bases, with 18 bases between them. The CDR3 sequence is 13 residues long. Germline V lookup: CDR1 KGHSH, CDR2 LQKENI. The CDR3 coding sequence is TGTGCCGCTGCGGAGGGCAGAACTGAGACCCAGTACTTC. This sequence encodes CAAAEGRTETQYF.

There are a few counts of this clone. This chain connects TRBV29-1 to TRBJ1-1; the D is unclear. Germline V CDR1 and CDR2: SQVTM, ANQGSEA. The CDR3 is made up of 14 amino acids. V lost 5 bases and J 0 bases, leaving 13 bases between the germline ends. The CDR3 is CSVLLTSLNTEAFF. In DNA, the CDR3 is TGCAGCGTTCTGCTTACCAGCTTGAACACTGAAGCTTTCTTT.

The gene calls are TRBV10-3 and TRBJ2-2, with TRBD1 matching over 9 bases. Germline loops: CDR1 ENHRY, CDR2 SYGVKD. The length of the CDR3 is 12 residues. Unmatched junction bases numbered 3, after V lost 2 bases and J lost 14 bases. The CDR3 protein is CAISEVTGGLFF. The CDR3 bases are TGTGCCATCAGTGAGGTTACAGGGGGCCTGTTTTTT.

V usage is TRBV27 and J usage is TRBJ2-3; D gene ambiguous. The CDR3 is made up of 14 amino acids. Per germline, CDR1 MNHEY and CDR2 SMNVEV (reference sequence). V dropped 2 bases and J dropped 0 bases, with 6 bases sitting between them. The CDR3 bases are TGTGCCAGCAGTTTAAGCCGTAGCACAGATACGCAGTATTTT. Protein: CASSLSRSTDTQYF.

This clone was counted between two and nine times. V and J are TRBV29-1 and TRBJ1-3; 7 bases align to TRBD1. V lost 6 bases and J lost 2; bases outside the gene matches: 7. CDR1 is SQVTM and CDR2 is ANQGSEA in the germline V gene. CDR3 length: 14 amino acids. Written as DNA, the CDR3 is TGCAGCGTCGCCAGGACAGGAGCTGGAAACACCATATATTTT. As protein: CSVARTGAGNTIYF. The variable domain in full, completed from reference TRBV29-1 and TRBJ1-3, reads SAVISQKPSRDICQRGTSLTIQCQVDSQVTMMFWYRQQPGQSLTLIATANQGSEATYESGFVIDKFPISRPNLTFSTLTVSNMSPEDSSIYLCSVARTGAGNTIYFGEGSWLTVV.

The chain has TRBV7-2 and TRBJ1-2, with D perhaps TRBD1 (5 bases). CDR3 length: 12 amino acids. Between the trimmed V and J ends, which lost 2 bases and 7 bases, there was a span of 8 bases. Germline V CDR1 and CDR2: SGHTA, FQGNSA. The CDR3 DNA reads TGTGCCAGCAGCTTACCCGGGGCTGGCTACACCTTC. It codes for CASSLPGAGYTF. Based on the CDR3 plus reference TRBV7-2 and TRBJ1-2, the full variable domain is GAGVSQSPSNKVTEKGKDVELRCDPISGHTALYWYRQSLGQGLEFLIYFQGNSAPDKSGLPSDRFSAERTGGSVSTLTIQRTQQEDSAVYLCASSLPGAGYTFGSGTRLTVV.

This clone was detected only a few times. The chain couples TRBV29-1 to TRBJ2-4; the match to TRBD1 covers 9 bases. The CDR3 totals 18 residues. The germline gives CDR1 SQVTM, CDR2 ANQGSEA. The J segment lost 1 base and the V segment lost 7 bases, leaving 17 bases of the junction unmatched. CDR3 sequence (DNA): TGCAGCGGGGTTTGGGACAGGGACGCCCCTCTGGCCAAAAACATTCAGTACTTC. It is translated as CSGVWDRDAPLAKNIQYF.

The genes are TRBV29-1 and TRBJ2-1; 12 bases are shared with TRBD1. In germline, CDR1 is SQVTM, CDR2 ANQGSEA. J was trimmed by 10 bases and V by 7 bases; bases with no gene match: 8. The CDR3 has 13 residues. Written as DNA, the CDR3 is TGCAGCGCCCGGGACAGGGGGCTGGAAGAGCAGTTCTTC. It is translated as CSARDRGLEEQFF.

In this sample, this clone turned up a few times. The J gene is TRBJ2-1, the V gene TRBV18; D perhaps matches TRBD2 (5 bases). Germline V gene data show CDR1 as KGHSH and CDR2 as LQKENI. The CDR3 sequence is 14 residues long. Trimming removed 3 bases from V and 7 bases from J, with 13 bases in between. The CDR3 sequence is CASSPFEEENEQFF. CDR3 bases: TGTGCCAGCTCACCCTTCGAGGAGGAGAATGAGCAGTTCTTC.

This clone was found a few times. The chain carries TRBV4-1 and TRBJ2-1; D remains ambiguous. V lost 1 base and J lost 8, with 6 bases in between. This CDR3 comprises 12 residues. The germline CDR1 and CDR2 sequences are MGHRA and YSYEKL. The CDR3 region is CASSQVVDEQFF. The CDR3 region has the DNA TGCGCCAGCAGCCAAGTAGTGGATGAGCAGTTCTTC.

V and J are TRBV28 and TRBJ2-5, with a possible D match to TRBD1 (6 bases). CDR3 length: 14 amino acids. Trimming stripped 1 base from V and 5 bases from J, with 11 bases between. CDR1 and CDR2 from the germline V gene are MDHEN and SYDVKM. The CDR3 nucleotides are TGTGCCAGCAGTTTATCTGGCAGGGGCGAGACCCAGTACTTC. It yields the protein CASSLSGRGETQYF. Looking up the rest from reference TRBV28 and TRBJ2-5 gives the full variable domain: DVKVTQSSRYLVKRTGEKVFLECVQDMDHENMFWYRQDPGLGLRLIYFSYDVKMKEKGDIPEGYSVSREKKERFSLILESASTNQTSMYLCASSLSGRGETQYFGPGTRLLVL.

The V call is TRBV9, the J call TRBJ2-3; 9 positions agree with TRBD2. Trimming took 5 bases from V and 2 from J; bases not matched to a gene: 6. This CDR3 is built from 15 residues. Germline CDR1 SGDLS, CDR2 YYNGEE. The CDR3 loop is CASSRSSGTTDTQYF. CDR3 nucleotides: TGTGCCAGCAGTAGGTCTAGCGGGACCACAGATACGCAGTATTTT.

This clone was detected only a few times. V gene TRBV29-1 combines with J gene TRBJ2-7, with 9 bases fitting TRBD1. CDR1 is SQVTM, CDR2 ANQGSEA, per germline. This CDR3 region has 14 residues. V was pared by 5 bases and J by 3 bases, with 8 bases of the junction left unmatched. CDR3 coding DNA: TGCAGCGTTCGCCCTGGACAGGGGAGCTACGAGCAGTACTTC. This codes for CSVRPGQGSYEQYF.

There are a few counts of this clone. DNA of the CDR3: TGTGCCGCAACTAGAAGGGACCTCTATGGCTACACCTTC. It codes for CAATRRDLYGYTF. The chain carries TRBV5-8 and TRBJ1-2, with D possibly being TRBD1 (5 bases). The CDR3 contains 13 residues. Germline V gene lookup returns CDR1 SGHTS and CDR2 YDEGEE. V shed 10 bases and J shed 4 bases, with 17 bases lying between them. Full variable domain (rest looked up from reference TRBV5-8 and TRBJ1-2): EAGVTQSPTHLIKTRGQQATLRCSPISGHTSVYWYQQALGLGLQFLLWYDEGEERNRGNFPPRFSGRQFPNYSSELNVNALELEDSALYLCAATRRDLYGYTFGSGTRLTVV.

CDR3 protein: CASSRRDREAETQYF. The CDR3 DNA reads as TGTGCCAGCAGTAGACGGGACAGGGAAGCGGAGACCCAGTACTTC. The V and J genes are TRBV25-1 and TRBJ2-5; 9 nucleotides match TRBD1. Germline V CDR1 and CDR2: MGHDK, SYGVNS. This CDR3 spans 15 amino acids. V lost 5 bases, J lost 5 bases, and 9 bases stayed unmatched.

The chain recombines TRBV7-2 with TRBJ2-4; D remains unclear. The length of the CDR3 is 14 residues. CDR1 is SGHTA and CDR2 is FQGNSA in the germline V gene. Trimming cost V 3 bases and J 0 bases, with 6 bases left between them. CDR3 DNA: TGTGCCAGCAGCTTTGGGATAGCCAAAAACATTCAGTACTTC. Translating it yields CASSFGIAKNIQYF.

This clone showed up just a few times. This chain uses TRBV28 with TRBJ2-1, with D possibly TRBD2 on 5 matching bases. Germline CDR1 and CDR2: MDHEN and SYDVKM. The length of the CDR3 is 13 residues. With 3 bases removed from V and 3 bases from J, the gap between germline ends came to 6 bases. CDR3 protein: CASSLRVYNEQFF. CDR3 nucleotides: TGTGCCAGCAGTTTGAGGGTCTACAATGAGCAGTTCTTC.

A few counts support this clone. The CDR3 bases are TGTGCCAGCAGCCGAAACCAGGGGAGTGAAAAACTGTTTTTT. Translated, it gives CASSRNQGSEKLFF. The chain couples TRBV7-9 to TRBJ1-4; weak D call: TRBD1 (6 bases). Trimming shortened V by 5 bases and J by 7 bases, and 14 bases separated the two germline ends. The germline CDR1 and CDR2 sequences are SEHNR and FQNEAQ (reference sequence). This CDR3 has 14 amino acids.

This chain connects TRBV29-1 to TRBJ2-5, with 7 bases aligning to TRBD1. The length of the CDR3 is 12 residues. Germline V gene lookup returns CDR1 SQVTM and CDR2 ANQGSEA. V shed 7 bases and J 6 bases; nucleotides not matched to a gene: 8. The CDR3 nucleotides are TGCAGCGCAGACAGGGTGAGGCAGACCCAGTACTTC. It encodes CSADRVRQTQYF.

This clone was detected a few times. The chain joins TRBV9 to TRBJ2-2; D is uncertain. The CDR3 runs to 11 residues. Germline V gene data show CDR1 as SGDLS and CDR2 as YYNGEE. V lost 0 bases and J lost 11, with 5 bases in between. The CDR3 protein is CASSVDGELFF. As DNA, the CDR3 is TGTGCCAGCAGCGTAGATGGCGAGCTGTTTTTT.

The J gene is TRBJ2-2, the V gene TRBV30; D not certain. Germline V gives CDR1 GTSNPN, CDR2 SVGIG (reference sequence). This CDR3 comprises 15 residues. The ends were cut back, 0 bases at V and 5 bases at J, with 13 bases in the middle. CDR3 DNA sequence: TGTGCCTGGAGTGTAGATACAGCCGCGACCGGGGAGCTGTTTTTT. This encodes CAWSVDTAATGELFF. The complete variable domain, with remaining parts taken from reference TRBV30 and TRBJ2-2, reads SQTIHQWPATLVQPVGSPLSLECTVEGTSNPNLYWYRQAAGRGLQLLFYSVGIGQISSEVPQNLSASRPQDRQFILSSKKLLLSDSGFYLCAWSVDTAATGELFFGEGSRLTVL.

J is TRBJ2-3 and V is TRBV29-1; 9 nucleotides align to TRBD2. The CDR3 extends over 16 amino acids. CDR1 and CDR2 (germline): SQVTM, ANQGSEA. V shed 7 bases and J 4 bases; nucleotides not matched to a gene: 15. Written as DNA, the CDR3 is TGCAGCGACATCGGGATAGCGGGAGAGAATCCAGATACGCAGTATTTT. This translates into CSDIGIAGENPDTQYF.

This clone was found a few times. This rearrangement joins TRBV10-3 to TRBJ1-1, with 8 bases aligning to TRBD1. The junction had 6 bases not matched to a gene; V was cut back by 6 bases and J by 6 bases. This CDR3 has 13 residues. Per germline, CDR1 ENHRY and CDR2 SYGVKD. The CDR3 sequence: CAIRGQEAAEAFF. CDR3 in DNA: TGTGCCATCAGGGGACAGGAAGCGGCTGAAGCTTTCTTT.

The chain couples TRBV18 to TRBJ2-1; the match to TRBD1 covers 11 bases. J gave up 6 bases and V 3 bases, and 4 bases lay outside the gene matches. Germline values: CDR1 KGHSH, CDR2 LQKENI. The CDR3 is made up of 15 amino acids. CDR3 protein: CASSPGDRGVNEQFF. The CDR3 DNA reads as TGTGCCAGCTCACCCGGGGACAGGGGGGTCAATGAGCAGTTCTTC.

There are a few counts of this clone. The chain uses TRBV2 and TRBJ1-1; 7 bases align to TRBD1. In germline, CDR1 is SNHLY, CDR2 FYNNEI. V trimming: 7 bases; J trimming: 10 bases; junction bases outside the gene matches: 6. The CDR3 spans 11 residues. CDR3 in DNA: TGTGCCAGCACAAGGTCAGGGGGAGCTTTCTTT. Translated: CASTRSGGAFF. Complete variable domain (other parts from reference TRBV2 and TRBJ1-1): EPEVTQTPSHQVTQMGQEVILRCVPISNHLYFYWYRQILGQKVEFLVSFYNNEISEKSEIFDDQFSVERPDGSNFTLKIRSTKLEDSAMYFCASTRSGGAFFGQGTRLTVV.

CDR3 nucleotide sequence: TGTGCTAGTGGTTTGGTAGTAGCGGGAGGCAAGTTAGAGCAGTACTTC. Encoded protein: CASGLVVAGGKLEQYF. The chain has TRBV12-5 and TRBJ2-7; 10 bases map to TRBD2. CDR1 and CDR2 from the germline V gene are LGHNT and FRNRAP. V was pared by 0 bases and J by 7 bases, with 9 bases of the junction left unmatched. The CDR3 has 16 amino acids.

This clone was picked up a small number of times. The chain joins TRBV29-1 to TRBJ2-1, with TRBD1 matching 8 bases. Germline V gene data show CDR1 as SQVTM and CDR2 as ANQGSEA. The CDR3 contains 14 residues. The V and J ends lost 3 bases and 7 bases, in that order; junction bases with no gene match: 8. The CDR3 reads CSVEGGTGLNEQFF. The CDR3, as DNA: TGCAGCGTTGAGGGTGGGACAGGTTTAAATGAGCAGTTCTTC.

This clone turned up a few times. Here the CDR3 reads CASSSTTGYQETQYF. In nucleotides, the CDR3 is TGTGCCAGCAGTTCGACGACAGGGTACCAAGAGACCCAGTACTTC. The rearrangement joins TRBV27 to TRBJ2-5; 7 nucleotides line up with TRBD1. The CDR3 runs to 15 residues. V trimming: 4 bases; J trimming: 0 bases; junction bases outside the gene matches: 5. CDR1 MNHEY and CDR2 SMNVEV come from the germline V gene (reference sequence).

This clone was detected only a few times. The chain is built from TRBV30 and TRBJ2-3; D unresolved. Germline lookup yields CDR1 GTSNPN and CDR2 SVGIG (reference sequence). Trimming stripped 5 bases from V and 3 bases from J, with 6 bases between. The CDR3 consists of 11 residues. CDR3 bases: TGTGCCTGGCTTGGTACAGATACGCAGTATTTT. Translation gives CAWLGTDTQYF.